The 31 T cell receptor beta chains listed next were all sequenced from one sample in a study of radiotherapy plus CTLA-4 blockade in lung cancer. The assay was immunoSEQ multiplex PCR, and TCRdb's table has in-frame clones only and misses some. The table includes about 24,000 clones, around 71% detected once. The material was peripheral blood, obtained from a patient treated with radiotherapy plus ipilimumab. The receptors come from a human donor with non-small cell lung cancer whose response to radiotherapy plus ipilimumab could not be evaluated.

This clone has a handful of counts. At one of its ends the junction is not consistent with the germline gene, which may arise from a read error. This chain uses TRBV7-7 with TRBJ1-1; no reliable D call. Germline CDR1 is SSHAT and CDR2 is FNYEAQ (reference sequence). This CDR3 comprises 13 residues. CDR3: CASSLVQDTEAFF. In DNA, the CDR3 is TGTGCTAGCAGCTTAGTTCAGGACACTGAAGCTTTCTTT.

The CDR3 sequence is CASSQDQAGFGETQYF. CDR3 in DNA: TGCGCCAGCAGCCAAGATCAGGCGGGATTTGGAGAGACCCAGTACTTC. V gene TRBV4-1 combines with J gene TRBJ2-5, with a tentative D call TRBD2 (6 bases). Germline loops: CDR1 MGHRA, CDR2 YSYEKL. The CDR3 totals 16 residues. V shed 0 bases and J shed 4 bases, with 15 bases lying between them.

The chain is built from TRBV25-1 and TRBJ2-7, with a weak D call TRBD2 (6 bases). From germline, CDR1 is MGHDK and CDR2 SYGVNS. The CDR3 has 13 residues. The germline V and J ends were trimmed by 8 bases and 3 bases, with 14 bases remaining between them. The DNA of the CDR3 is TGTGCCAGCGGGGGACTCCAAGTCTACGAGCAGTACTTC. As protein: CASGGLQVYEQYF.

In its sample, this clone was seen a few times. This chain joins TRBV10-3 and TRBJ2-7; 9 nucleotides align to TRBD2. V lost 4 bases, J lost 2 bases, and 6 bases stayed unmatched. This CDR3 contains 15 residues. From germline, CDR1 is ENHRY and CDR2 SYGVKD. The CDR3 sequence is CAISAGTSPTYEQYF. In nucleotides, the CDR3 is TGTGCCATCAGTGCAGGGACTAGCCCTACCTACGAGCAGTACTTC.

V gene TRBV10-2 combines with J gene TRBJ2-7; 14 nucleotides align to TRBD2. V lost 10 bases and J lost 4; bases outside the gene matches: 12. Germline V lookup: CDR1 WSHSY, CDR2 SAAADI. This CDR3 comprises 16 residues. CDR3 region: CATQGLAGESPYEQYF. The CDR3, as DNA: TGCGCCACCCAGGGACTAGCGGGAGAAAGCCCGTACGAGCAGTACTTC.

This sequence joins TRBV7-2 and TRBJ1-3; D unresolved. The CDR3 runs to 15 residues. Deletions cut 3 bases from V and 2 bases from J, with 11 bases between. The V gene's germline CDR1 is SGHTA and CDR2 FQGNSA. Here the CDR3 reads CASSFVGGTGNTIYF. CDR3 sequence (DNA): TGTGCCAGCAGCTTTGTGGGAGGAACTGGAAACACCATATATTTT.

CDR3: CASSLAWSSGRTLTYEQYF. The DNA for the CDR3 is TGTGCCAGCAGCTTAGCGTGGTCTAGCGGGAGGACCTTAACCTACGAGCAGTACTTC. The chain carries TRBV7-6 and TRBJ2-5; 11 bases map to TRBD2. With the DNA end fitting TRBJ2-7 better, the J assignment may be wrong. Looked up from germline, CDR1 is SGHVS and CDR2 is FNYEAQ. This CDR3 has 19 residues.

This chain uses TRBV7-9 with TRBJ2-7, with 8 bases aligning to TRBD2. Trimming removed 5 bases from V and 3 bases from J; junction bases left unmatched: 9. The CDR3 extends over 15 amino acids. CDR1 is SEHNR, CDR2 FQNEAQ, per germline (reference sequence). This CDR3 reads CASSRTSSSFYEQYF. The CDR3 DNA is TGTGCCAGCAGCCGGACTAGCTCATCCTTCTACGAGCAGTACTTC.

V and J are TRBV20-1 and TRBJ1-3; D is undetermined. Trimming cost V 3 bases and J 4 bases, with 4 bases left between them. CDR1 is DFQATT and CDR2 is SNEGSKA in the germline V gene (reference sequence). CDR3 length equals 11 residues. DNA of the CDR3: TGCAGTGCTAGCAGGGGAAACACCATATATTTT. Protein sequence: CSASRGNTIYF.

The chain combines TRBV29-1 with TRBJ2-7; D is uncertain. There are 14 residues in the CDR3. The V and J ends lost 4 bases and 5 bases respectively, with 18 bases between them. Germline values: CDR1 SQVTM, CDR2 ANQGSEA. CDR3 nucleotide sequence: TGCAGCGTTGCGGTTTCCGCCGCGGCCGACGAGCAGTACTTC. Amino acids: CSVAVSAAADEQYF.

The V call is TRBV11-3, the J call TRBJ2-5; 7 bases are shared with TRBD2. There are 13 residues in the CDR3. J gave up 4 bases and V 6 bases, and 5 bases lay outside the gene matches. Germline assignment: CDR1 SGHNT and CDR2 YENEEA. The CDR3 protein is CASSLTSAETQYF. The CDR3 nucleotides read TGTGCCAGCAGTCTCACTAGCGCAGAGACCCAGTACTTC.

V is TRBV7-8 and J is TRBJ2-7; 7 positions match TRBD2. V lost 1 base to trimming and J lost 2 bases; unmatched junction nucleotides: 8. This CDR3 has 16 amino acids. Germline V gene lookup returns CDR1 SGHVS and CDR2 FQNEAQ. The CDR3 DNA sequence: TGTGCCAGCAGCTTAGTTCGCGGGAGAGGAACCTACGAGCAGTACTTC. Amino acid sequence: CASSLVRGRGTYEQYF. Full variable domain (remainder filled in from reference TRBV7-8 and TRBJ2-7): GAGVSQSPRYKVAKRGQDVALRCDPISGHVSLFWYQQALGQGPEFLTYFQNEAQLDKSGLPSDRFFAERPEGSVSTLKIQRTQQEDSAVYLCASSLVRGRGTYEQYFGPGTRLTVT.

The rearrangement links TRBV18 to TRBJ2-7, with 9 bases that match TRBD1. This CDR3 has 14 amino acids. V was pared by 6 bases and J by 7 bases, with 10 bases of the junction left unmatched. Germline-derived CDR1 and CDR2 are KGHSH and LQKENI. CDR3 in amino acids: CASSLSGQGREQYF. The CDR3 DNA is TGTGCCAGCTCTTTATCGGGACAGGGCAGAGAGCAGTACTTC.

This sequence joins TRBV30 and TRBJ1-6; D remains unclear. The CDR3 totals 13 residues. CDR1 and CDR2 (germline): GTSNPN, SVGIG (reference sequence). Trimming shortened V by 0 bases and J by 7 bases, and 7 bases separated the two germline ends. CDR3 DNA sequence: TGTGCCTGGAGTGTACAGAACAATTCACCCCTCCACTTT. Protein sequence: CAWSVQNNSPLHF.

V usage is TRBV5-1 and J usage is TRBJ2-7; TRBD2 is a possible D gene (5 bases). Trimming took off 6 bases at V and 5 bases at J, with 18 bases between the two ends. The CDR3 loop spans 14 amino acids. CDR1 SGHRS and CDR2 YFSETQ come from the germline V gene. DNA for the CDR3: TGCGCCAGCAATCCAGGAGGCTCCAATCACGAGCAGTACTTC. This sequence encodes CASNPGGSNHEQYF.

The chain carries TRBV28 and TRBJ2-7; 11 bases are shared with TRBD1. Trimming took 6 bases from V and 3 from J; bases not matched to a gene: 7. Germline V gene data show CDR1 as MDHEN and CDR2 as SYDVKM. The CDR3 has 15 amino acids. CDR3 sequence reads: CASRTAGTGGYEQYF. The CDR3 region has the DNA TGTGCCAGCAGAACAGCAGGGACAGGGGGCTACGAGCAGTACTTC.

The chain employs TRBV6-5 and TRBJ2-4; D perhaps matches TRBD2 (5 bases). The CDR3 runs to 12 residues. Trimming left V 8 bases short and J 5 bases short, with 10 bases between. Per germline, CDR1 MNHEY and CDR2 SVGAGI. For the CDR3, the DNA is TGTGCCAGCGTCGGGGTTGAAAACATTCAGTACTTC. Its translation: CASVGVENIQYF.

V usage is TRBV28 and J usage is TRBJ2-1; TRBD2 aligns across 7 bases. The CDR3 has 16 amino acids. With V trimmed by 6 bases and J by 1 base, 9 bases remained unmatched. Germline V gene lookup returns CDR1 MDHEN and CDR2 SYDVKM. CDR3 sequence (DNA): TGTGCCAGCAGGTCCCTAAGCGGGGATTCCTACAATGAGCAGTTCTTC. This encodes CASRSLSGDSYNEQFF.

The gene calls are TRBV30 and TRBJ2-3; maybe TRBD2 (5 bases). Between the trimmed V and J ends, which lost 3 bases and 3 bases, there was a span of 13 bases. This CDR3 spans 14 amino acids. The V gene's germline CDR1 is GTSNPN and CDR2 SVGIG (reference sequence). The CDR3 region has the DNA TGTGCCTGGAGAGGGAGTCCATATACAGATACGCAGTATTTT. Residues: CAWRGSPYTDTQYF.

The V call is TRBV25-1, the J call TRBJ2-1; 7 bases line up with TRBD2. This CDR3 contains 15 residues. Germline V gene data show CDR1 as MGHDK and CDR2 as SYGVNS. V was pared by 2 bases and J by 6 bases, with 7 bases of the junction left unmatched. As DNA, the CDR3 is TGTGCCAGCAGTGAAGGGAGGGGTAGCTTCAATGAGCAGTTCTTC. Its translation: CASSEGRGSFNEQFF.

The chain recombines TRBV5-4 with TRBJ2-5; 10 bases are shared with TRBD2. The V gene end was trimmed by 2 bases and the J gene end by 4 bases; junction bases not matched to a gene: 5. Germline V gives CDR1 SGHNT, CDR2 YYREEE (reference sequence). The length of the CDR3 is 15 residues. The CDR3 sequence: CASSFSLAGVETQYF. Here the CDR3 DNA reads TGTGCCAGCAGCTTCAGCCTAGCGGGAGTAGAGACCCAGTACTTC.

The chain links TRBV7-2 to TRBJ2-7, with TRBD1 identical over 8 bases. The CDR3 is made up of 14 amino acids. The germline gives CDR1 SGHTA, CDR2 FQGNSA. J was trimmed by 5 bases and V by 5 bases; bases with no gene match: 8. The CDR3 DNA reads TGTGCCAGCAGCCGAATGGACAGGGTCAACGAGCAGTACTTC. It encodes CASSRMDRVNEQYF.

The rearrangement links TRBV29-1 to TRBJ1-2; D gene uncertain. The ends were cut back, 2 bases at V and 4 bases at J, with 8 bases in the middle. The CDR3 sequence is 12 residues long. Germline lookup yields CDR1 SQVTM and CDR2 ANQGSEA. CDR3: CSVESLPYGYTF. CDR3 coding DNA: TGCAGCGTTGAAAGCCTCCCCTATGGCTACACCTTC.

The genes are TRBV5-1 and TRBJ1-4, with D possibly matching TRBD1 (5 bases). The V gene's germline CDR1 is SGHRS and CDR2 YFSETQ. V lost 0 bases to trimming and J lost 0 bases, with 9 bases between them. The CDR3 sequence is 16 residues long. For the CDR3, the DNA is TGCGCCAGCAGCTTGGGACAGTTAGCAACTAATGAAAAACTGTTTTTT. This gives the protein CASSLGQLATNEKLFF. Combining the CDR3 with reference TRBV5-1 and TRBJ1-4 gives the whole variable domain KAGVTQTPRYLIKTRGQQVTLSCSPISGHRSVSWYQQTPGQGLQFLFEYFSETQRNKGNFPGRFSGRQFSNSRSEMNVSTLELGDSALYLCASSLGQLATNEKLFFGSGTQLSVL.

On this clone: The identical CDR3 is also encoded by other nucleotide sequences in the sample. The chain recombines TRBV7-2 with TRBJ2-7; D is uncertain. The CDR3 is 15 residues long. CDR1 and CDR2 from the germline V gene are SGHTA and FQGNSA. Trimming stripped 2 bases from V and 0 bases from J, with 11 bases between. CDR3 protein: CASSLRRGSSYEQYF. CDR3 DNA sequence: TGTGCCAGCAGCTTAAGGCGCGGAAGCTCCTACGAGCAGTACTTC. Together with reference TRBV7-2 and TRBJ2-7, the CDR3 gives the full variable domain: GAGVSQSPSNKVTEKGKDVELRCDPISGHTALYWYRQSLGQGLEFLIYFQGNSAPDKSGLPSDRFSAERTGGSVSTLTIQRTQQEDSAVYLCASSLRRGSSYEQYFGPGTRLTVT.

This clone was recorded a few times. This rearrangement joins TRBV7-2 to TRBJ2-7; D not resolved. The CDR3 consists of 14 residues. Trimming took 0 bases from V and 2 from J, leaving 8 bases between them. CDR1 is SGHTA and CDR2 is FQGNSA in the germline V gene. The chain's CDR3 is CASSLAATTYEQYF. DNA of the CDR3: TGTGCCAGCAGCTTAGCCGCGACAACCTACGAGCAGTACTTC. Filled out from reference TRBV7-2 and TRBJ2-7, the complete variable domain reads GAGVSQSPSNKVTEKGKDVELRCDPISGHTALYWYRQSLGQGLEFLIYFQGNSAPDKSGLPSDRFSAERTGGSVSTLTIQRTQQEDSAVYLCASSLAATTYEQYFGPGTRLTVT.

V gene TRBV29-1 combines with J gene TRBJ2-1, with TRBD2 matching over 9 bases. The V gene end was trimmed by 3 bases and the J gene end by 6 bases; junction bases not matched to a gene: 6. The length of the CDR3 is 14 residues. Per germline, CDR1 SQVTM and CDR2 ANQGSEA. DNA of the CDR3: TGCAGCGTTGAGGGCCGCGGGAGGGCCAATGAGCAGTTCTTC. The encoded protein is CSVEGRGRANEQFF.

The chain recombines TRBV28 with TRBJ2-1; 9 bases match TRBD2. V was clipped by 6 bases and J by 4 bases; unmatched bases: 7. The length of the CDR3 is 15 residues. Germline lookup yields CDR1 MDHEN and CDR2 SYDVKM. The CDR3 sequence: CASSDVAGEYNEQFF. The CDR3 bases are TGTGCCAGCAGCGACGTAGCGGGAGAGTACAATGAGCAGTTCTTC.

This clone was counted only a few times. The chain is built from TRBV19 and TRBJ2-1; 8 nucleotides line up with TRBD2. This CDR3 region has 15 residues. Trimming took 6 bases from V and 4 from J; bases not matched to a gene: 8. From germline, CDR1 is LNHDA and CDR2 SQIVND (reference sequence). CDR3 protein: CASSPSSGGYNEQFF. CDR3 DNA: TGTGCCAGTAGCCCATCCTCGGGGGGGTACAATGAGCAGTTCTTC.

The V gene is TRBV25-1, the J gene TRBJ2-5; unclear D gene. Trimming pared 3 bases from V and 4 bases from J, leaving 9 bases between. This CDR3 has 13 amino acids. Germline CDR1 is MGHDK and CDR2 is SYGVNS. In DNA form, the CDR3 reads TGTGCCAGCAGTGACCGGCGGTCAGAGACCCAGTACTTC. Amino acids: CASSDRRSETQYF.

This clone occurred a few times. The genes are TRBV9 and TRBJ2-5; possible D gene TRBD1, 5 bases. V lost 4 bases, J lost 5 bases, and 12 bases lay in between. The CDR3 totals 13 residues. Germline CDR1 and CDR2: SGDLS and YYNGEE. CDR3 sequence: CASSTPGRETQYF. In DNA, the CDR3 is TGTGCCAGCAGCACCCCAGGGCGCGAGACCCAGTACTTC.